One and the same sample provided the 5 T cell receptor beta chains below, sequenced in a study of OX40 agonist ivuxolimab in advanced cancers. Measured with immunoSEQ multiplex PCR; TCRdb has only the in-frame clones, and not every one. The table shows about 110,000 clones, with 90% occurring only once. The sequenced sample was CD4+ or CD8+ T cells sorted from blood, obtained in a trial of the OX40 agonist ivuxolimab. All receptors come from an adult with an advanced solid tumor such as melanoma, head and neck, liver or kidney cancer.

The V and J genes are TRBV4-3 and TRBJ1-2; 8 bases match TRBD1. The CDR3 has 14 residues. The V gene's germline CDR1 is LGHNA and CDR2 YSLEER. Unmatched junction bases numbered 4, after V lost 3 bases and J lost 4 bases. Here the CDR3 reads CASSQATGVYGYTF. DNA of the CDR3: TGCGCCAGCAGCCAGGCGACAGGGGTCTATGGCTACACCTTC.

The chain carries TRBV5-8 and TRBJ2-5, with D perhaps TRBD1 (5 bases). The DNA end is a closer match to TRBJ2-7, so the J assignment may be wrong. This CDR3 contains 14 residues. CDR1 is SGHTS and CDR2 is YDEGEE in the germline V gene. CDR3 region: CASTSLTETYEQYF. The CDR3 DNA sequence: TGTGCCAGCACTTCCCTGACAGAAACCTACGAGCAGTACTTC.

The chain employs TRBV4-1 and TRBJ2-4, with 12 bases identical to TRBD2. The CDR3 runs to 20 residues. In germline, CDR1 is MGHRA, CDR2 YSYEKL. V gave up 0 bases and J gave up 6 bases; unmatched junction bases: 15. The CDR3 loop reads CASSQEPPTPGLAGINIQYF. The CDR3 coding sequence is TGCGCCAGCAGCCAAGAACCACCTACCCCTGGACTAGCGGGGATAAACATTCAGTACTTC.

Here the CDR3 DNA reads TGCGCCAGCAGCTTGGACAGGGTGGGCTACAATGAGCAGTTCTTC. Residues: CASSLDRVGYNEQFF. The rearrangement joins TRBV5-1 to TRBJ2-1; tentatively, D is TRBD1 (6 bases). CDR1 and CDR2 from the germline V gene are SGHRS and YFSETQ. There are 15 residues in the CDR3. V was cut by 0 bases and J by 3 bases, with 10 bases left in between. The full variable domain, its missing parts supplied by reference TRBV5-1 and TRBJ2-1, is KAGVTQTPRYLIKTRGQQVTLSCSPISGHRSVSWYQQTPGQGLQFLFEYFSETQRNKGNFPGRFSGRQFSNSRSEMNVSTLELGDSALYLCASSLDRVGYNEQFFGPGTRLTVL.

The CDR3, as DNA: TGCGCCAGCAGCCCGGACGTGAGTGTAAGCACAGATACGCAGTATTTT. This codes for CASSPDVSVSTDTQYF. This chain joins TRBV5-1 and TRBJ2-3, with D uncertain. Trimming stripped 4 bases from V and 0 bases from J, with 15 bases between. From germline, CDR1 is SGHRS and CDR2 YFSETQ. This CDR3 comprises 16 residues.